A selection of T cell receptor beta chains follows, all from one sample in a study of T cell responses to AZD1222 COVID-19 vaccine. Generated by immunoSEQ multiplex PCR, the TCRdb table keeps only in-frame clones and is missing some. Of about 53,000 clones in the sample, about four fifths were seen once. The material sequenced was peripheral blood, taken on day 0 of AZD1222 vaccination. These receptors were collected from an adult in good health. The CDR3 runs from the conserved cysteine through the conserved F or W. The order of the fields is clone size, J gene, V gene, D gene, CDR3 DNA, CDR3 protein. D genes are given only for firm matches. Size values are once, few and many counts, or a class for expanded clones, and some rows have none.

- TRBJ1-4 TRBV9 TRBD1 TGTGCCAGCAGCCGAGGACAGGGGCATGAAAAACTGTTTTTT CASSRGQGHEKLFF
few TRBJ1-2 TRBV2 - TGTGCCAGCAGCTCCCAGGGAGGGGGTTCCTATGGCTACACCTTC CASSSQGGGSYGYTF
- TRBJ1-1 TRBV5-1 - TGCGCCAGCAGCCTCCCAGGGGACGGGAACACTGAAGCTTTCTTT CASSLPGDGNTEAFF
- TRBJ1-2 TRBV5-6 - TGTGCCAGCAGCCCCCCCGTGTCGGGCGGCTACACCTTC CASSPPVSGGYTF
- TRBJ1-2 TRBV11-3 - TGTGCCAGCAGCTTAGTCCCCGGGGCCACATCCACCTTC CASSLVPGATSTF
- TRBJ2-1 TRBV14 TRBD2 TGTGCCAGCAGCCAATATAGGACTAGCGGGAGAGGATACTTCTTC CASSQYRTSGRGYFF
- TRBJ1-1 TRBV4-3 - TGCGCCAGCAGCCAAGACCCTGTGGCACGGGACACTTTCTTT CASSQDPVARDTFF
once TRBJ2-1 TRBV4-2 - TGTGCCAGCAGCCAAGATCGGGGCCTTGGAGGGAGTAGCCACAATGAGCAGTTCTTC CASSQDRGLGGSSHNEQFF
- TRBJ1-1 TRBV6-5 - TGTGCCAGCAGTTACTCGCGTCAGGGTGTTGAAGCTTTCTTT CASSYSRQGVEAFF
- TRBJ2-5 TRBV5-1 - TGCGCCAGCAGCTTGGACAGGGAAGGAGAGACCCAGTACTTC CASSLDREGETQYF
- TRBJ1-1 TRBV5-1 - TGCGCCAGCAGCTTGTTGGCGAACACTGAAGCTTTCTTT CASSLLANTEAFF
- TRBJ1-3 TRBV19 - TGTGCCAGTACCCGGGGGGCCTCGGCCGAAAACACCATATATTTT CASTRGASAENTIYF
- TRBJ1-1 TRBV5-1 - TGCGCCAGCAGCTTGGGAACTGGGTCGCGAACTGAAGCTTTCTTT CASSLGTGSRTEAFF
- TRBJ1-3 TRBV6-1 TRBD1 TGTGCCAGCAGTGCGGGGACAGGCCACTCTGGAAACACCATATATTTT CASSAGTGHSGNTIYF
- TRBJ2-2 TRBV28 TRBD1 TGTGCCAGCAGTTTATCTGGGGACAGGGGATCCACCGGGGAGCTGTTTTTT CASSLSGDRGSTGELFF
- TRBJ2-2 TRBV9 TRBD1 TGTGCCAGCAGCGCCTGGGGACAGGGCGCACCGGGGGAGCTGTTTTTT CASSAWGQGAPGELFF
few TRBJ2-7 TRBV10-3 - TGTGCCAATCAAGAGGTAGGAAGCGGGCCCTACGAGCAGTACTTC CANQEVGSGPYEQYF
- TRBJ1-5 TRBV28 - TGTGCCACCGCAAATCCCGGCAGCAATCAGCCCCAGCATTTT CATANPGSNQPQHF
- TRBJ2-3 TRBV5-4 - TGTGCCAGCAGCTTGGGGATTCGCACAGATACGCAGTATTTT CASSLGIRTDTQYF
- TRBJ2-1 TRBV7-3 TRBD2 TGTGCCAGCAGCACGCCGGGACTAGCGGACAATGAGCAGTTCTTC CASSTPGLADNEQFF
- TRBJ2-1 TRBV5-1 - TGCGCCAGCAACCCGACTAGCTCCTACAATGAGCAGTTCTTC CASNPTSSYNEQFF
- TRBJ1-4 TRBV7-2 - TGTGCCAGCAGCTCCTATTGGGACACCTCTAATGAAAAACTGTTTTTT CASSSYWDTSNEKLFF
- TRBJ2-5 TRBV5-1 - TGCGCCAGCAGCGAAACCTTTAGCGGAAGCCGGGGGACCCAGTACTTC CASSETFSGSRGTQYF
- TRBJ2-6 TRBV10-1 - TGCGCCAGCAGTCCGCAGGGTGCTGGGGCCAACGTCCTGACTTTC CASSPQGAGANVLTF
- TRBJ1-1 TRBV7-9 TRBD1 TGTGCCAGCAGCTTAAGACAGGGGGAGCCTGAAGCTTTCTTT CASSLRQGEPEAFF
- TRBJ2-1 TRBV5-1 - TGCGCCAGCAGCTTAGCGTACATCCCCGAGCAGTTCTTC CASSLAYIPEQFF
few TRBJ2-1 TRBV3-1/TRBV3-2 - TGTGCCAGCAGCCAACAGAGTAGTAGCTTTAGTAGTGAGCAGTTCTTC CASSQQSSSFSSEQFF
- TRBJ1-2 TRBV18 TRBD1 TGTGCCAGCTCACCACCGACAGGGACCTATGGCTACACCTTC CASSPPTGTYGYTF
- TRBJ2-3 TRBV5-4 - TGTGCCAGCAGCCCAGCGGAGCGAGGTACGCAGTATTTT CASSPAERGTQYF
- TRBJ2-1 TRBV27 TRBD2 TGTGCCAGCAGTCCACCCGGGGGGAGGAGCTCCTACAATGAGCAGTTCTTC CASSPPGGRSSYNEQFF
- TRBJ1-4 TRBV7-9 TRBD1 TGTGCCAGCAGCCGGGACAGGGGGAGTGAAAAACTGTTTTTT CASSRDRGSEKLFF
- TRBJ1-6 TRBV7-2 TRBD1 TGTGCCAGCAGCAGGGACAGGGGGCCCATTCGATATAATTCACCCCTCCACTTT CASSRDRGPIRYNSPLHF
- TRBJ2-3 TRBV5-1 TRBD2 TGCGCCAGCAGCTACGGACTAGCGGGAGTCGCAGATACGCAGTATTTT CASSYGLAGVADTQYF
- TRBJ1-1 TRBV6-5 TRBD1 TGTGCCACCAACCCACCAGGGGGCGGGGGTGAAGCTTTCTTT CATNPPGGGGEAFF
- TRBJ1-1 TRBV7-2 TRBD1 TGTGCCAGCAGCTTTAGACAGGGGAACACTGAAGCTTTCTTT CASSFRQGNTEAFF
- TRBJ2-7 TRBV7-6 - TGTGCCAGCAGCTCCAGGCCCGCTGCCCTGGCCTACGAGCAGTACTTC CASSSRPAALAYEQYF
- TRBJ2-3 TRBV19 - TGTGCCAGTAGTAAGGGATCGTGGTCGAGCACAGATACGCAGTATTTT CASSKGSWSSTDTQYF
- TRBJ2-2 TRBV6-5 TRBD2 TGTGCCACGGGACTAGCGGGATCAACCGGGGAGCTGTTTTTT CATGLAGSTGELFF
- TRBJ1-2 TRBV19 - TGTGCCAGTAGTATAGGGAGGGTATACTATGGCTACACCTTC CASSIGRVYYGYTF
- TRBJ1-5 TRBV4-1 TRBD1 TGCGCCAGCAGCCAAGATAGGGACAGGCGTCAGCCCCAGCATTTT CASSQDRDRRQPQHF
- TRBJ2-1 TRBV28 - TGTGCCAGCGGGCTCCTGAGCTCCTACAATGAGCAGTTCTTC CASGLLSSYNEQFF
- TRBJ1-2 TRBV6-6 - TGTGCCAGCAGCGGCGAGGGGATTAACTATGGCTACACCTTC CASSGEGINYGYTF
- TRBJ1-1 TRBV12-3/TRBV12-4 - TGTGCCAGCAGCCGAGAAGGGGACACTGAAGCTTTCTTT CASSREGDTEAFF
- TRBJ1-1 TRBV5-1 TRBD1 TGCGCCAGCAGCTGGGGGACAGGCGCAAACACTGAAGCTTTCTTT CASSWGTGANTEAFF
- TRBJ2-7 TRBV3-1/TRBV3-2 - TGTGCCAGCAGCTGGGTTGGGGGGTTGAATGGCTACGAGCAGTACTTC CASSWVGGLNGYEQYF
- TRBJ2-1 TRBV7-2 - TGTGCCAGCAGCTTATTTGAAAGCAATGAGCAGTTCTTC CASSLFESNEQFF
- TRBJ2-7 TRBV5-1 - TGCGCCAGCAGCTCGACCCCGGGAGACGAAAAGTACGAGCAGTACTTC CASSSTPGDEKYEQYF
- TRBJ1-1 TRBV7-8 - TGTGCCAGCAGCTTAGCGTGGGGCAGGGGGAACACTGAAGCTTTCTTT CASSLAWGRGNTEAFF
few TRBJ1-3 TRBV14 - TGTGCCAGCAGCCAAGATCTGGGACGACCTGGAAACACCATATATTTT CASSQDLGRPGNTIYF
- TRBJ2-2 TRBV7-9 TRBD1 TGTGCCAGCAGCCGTATTTCGGGACAGGGGAACACCGGGGAGCTGTTTTTT CASSRISGQGNTGELFF
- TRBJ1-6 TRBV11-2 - TGTGCCAGCAGCCAAGTACTTGGGGGTTTCGATAATTCACCCCTCCACTTT CASSQVLGGFDNSPLHF
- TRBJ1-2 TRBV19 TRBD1 TGTGCCAGTAGTACCAAAGGGGGACAGAACTATGGCTACACCTTC CASSTKGGQNYGYTF